This T cell receptor beta chain came from a study of blood T cell repertoires in COVID-19. The wider study: There were acute and convalescent COVID-19 samples, and they came from the United States, Italy and Spain. PBMCs, B-cell-depleted T cells, or T cells provided the cDNA or gDNA that made up the material.

Under the authors' procedure: Reference gene primers were amplified, and this amplification served to estimate nucleated cell counts. The data were produced by immunoSEQ multiplex PCR, yet TCRdb's version contains in-frame clones alone and is incomplete. V, J and clone size reflect that table, while D and trimming were determined from the DNA. The data contain roughly 54,000 clones, 65% to 90% of them singletons. Germline CDR1 reads KGHSH; CDR2 reads LQKENI. Trimming took 1 base from V and 6 from J; bases not matched to a gene: 5. The CDR3 is 15 amino acids. This chain connects TRBV18 to TRBJ2-2, with 7 bases lining up with TRBD1. The sequence came from a human donor in a cohort sampled during active COVID-19. The specimen sequenced was peripheral blood. CDR3 nucleotides: TGTGCCAGCTCACCACAGGGACAGATCGCCGGGGAGCTGTTTTTT. Residues: CASSPQGQIAGELFF.